This T cell receptor beta chain was captured by sequencing in a study of HIV-infected patients and healthy controls. Whole blood was used without fractionation, so all unsorted peripheral T cells were included. The study's findings and limits: MAIT alpha-chain CDR3s were frequent in healthy controls, depleted in HIV+. The authors saw processing only sixteen HIV-infected individuals as a major limitation on generality. Healthy control repertoires had roughly threefold more distinct CDR3s than untreated HIV+ repertoires, and higher Shannon diversity. HIV-associated CDR3 frequencies dropped significantly during therapy; CMV-associated ones, mostly rising, changed nonsignificantly.

CDR1 and CDR2 from the germline V gene are LGHNA and YNFKEQ. Deletions cut 1 base from V and 2 bases from J, with 10 bases between. The CDR3 consists of 15 residues. About 500 ng RNA was reverse transcribed with alpha and beta constant-region primers. Using multiplexing indices, alpha and beta chain libraries were generated apart by chain-specific third strand synthesis. TCRdb re-derived calls from the 5' RACE reads in MiXCR, one entry per CDR3 protein. The data contain about 18,000 distinct CDR3 sequences, about 12% of them singletons. This clonotype has ten or more counts. Its antigen remains unknown.

The source material was blood. This clonotype was sampled from an adult in good health. The genes are TRBV4-2 and TRBJ2-3; D gene uncertain. CDR3 sequence reads: CASSQATEITDTQYF. The CDR3 DNA sequence: TGTGCCAGCAGCCAAGCCACGGAGATCACAGATACGCAGTATTTT.